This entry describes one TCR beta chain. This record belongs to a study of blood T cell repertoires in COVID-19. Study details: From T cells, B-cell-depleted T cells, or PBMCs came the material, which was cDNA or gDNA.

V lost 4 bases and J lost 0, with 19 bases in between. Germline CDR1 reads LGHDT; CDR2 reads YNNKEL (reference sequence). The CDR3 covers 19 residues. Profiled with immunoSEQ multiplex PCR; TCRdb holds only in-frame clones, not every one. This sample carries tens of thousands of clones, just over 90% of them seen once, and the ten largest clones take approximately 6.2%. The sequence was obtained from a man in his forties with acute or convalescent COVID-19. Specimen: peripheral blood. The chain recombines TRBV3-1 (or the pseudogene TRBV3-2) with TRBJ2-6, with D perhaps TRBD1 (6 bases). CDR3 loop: CASSRNRDKLFSGANVLTF. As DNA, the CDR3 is TGTGCCAGCAGCCGGAACCGGGACAAGCTTTTCTCTGGGGCCAACGTCCTGACTTTC.